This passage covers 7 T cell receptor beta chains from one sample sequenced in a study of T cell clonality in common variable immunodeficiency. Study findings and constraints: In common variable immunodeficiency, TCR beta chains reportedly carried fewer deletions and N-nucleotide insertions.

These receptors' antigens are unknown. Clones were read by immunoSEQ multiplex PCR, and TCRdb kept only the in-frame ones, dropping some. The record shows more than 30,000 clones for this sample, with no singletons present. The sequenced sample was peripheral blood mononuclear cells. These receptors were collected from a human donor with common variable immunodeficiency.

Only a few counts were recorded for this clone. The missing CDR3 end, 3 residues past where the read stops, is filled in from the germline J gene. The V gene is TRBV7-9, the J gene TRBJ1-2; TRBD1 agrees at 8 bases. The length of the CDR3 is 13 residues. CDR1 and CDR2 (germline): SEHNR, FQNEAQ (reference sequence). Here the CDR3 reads CASSYGQGDGYTF. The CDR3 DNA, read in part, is TGTGCCAGCAGCTATGGACAGGGCGACGGC.

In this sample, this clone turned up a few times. The CDR3 loop is CASSSWGAGELFF. The part of the CDR3 DNA that was read is TGTGCCAGCAGCAGCTGGGGGGCCGGGGAG. The chain is built from TRBV7-3 and TRBJ2-2; possibly TRBD2 for D (6 bases). The CDR3 end falls 3 residues outside the read, so it is completed with the germline J gene. Between the trimmed V and J ends, which lost 5 bases and 6 bases, there was a span of 10 bases. Germline CDR1 reads SGHTA; CDR2 reads FQGTGA. The CDR3 extends over 13 amino acids.

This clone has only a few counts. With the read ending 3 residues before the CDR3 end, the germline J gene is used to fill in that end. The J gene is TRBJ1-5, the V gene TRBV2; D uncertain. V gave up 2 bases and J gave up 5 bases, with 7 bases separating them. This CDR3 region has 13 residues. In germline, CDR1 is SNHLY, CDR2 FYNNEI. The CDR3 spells CASSERGDQPQHF. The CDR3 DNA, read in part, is TGTGCCAGCAGTGAACGGGGTGATCAGCCC.

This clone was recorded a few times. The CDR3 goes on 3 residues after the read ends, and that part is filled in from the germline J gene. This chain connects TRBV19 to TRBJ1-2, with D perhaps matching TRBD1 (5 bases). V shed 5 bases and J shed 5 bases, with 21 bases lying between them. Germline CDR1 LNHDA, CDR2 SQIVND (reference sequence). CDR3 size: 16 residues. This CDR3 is CASSLTWGGAMYGYTF. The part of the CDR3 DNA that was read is TGTGCCAGTAGTCTAACGTGGGGAGGGGCGATGTATGGC.

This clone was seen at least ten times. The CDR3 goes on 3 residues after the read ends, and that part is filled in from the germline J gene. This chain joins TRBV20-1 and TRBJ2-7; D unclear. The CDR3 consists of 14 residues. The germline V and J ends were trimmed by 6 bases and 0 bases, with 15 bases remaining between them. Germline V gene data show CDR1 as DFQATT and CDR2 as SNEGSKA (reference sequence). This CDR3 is CSAPTTVSSYEQYF. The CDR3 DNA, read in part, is TGCAGTGCCCCAACAACCGTCTCCTCCTACGAG.

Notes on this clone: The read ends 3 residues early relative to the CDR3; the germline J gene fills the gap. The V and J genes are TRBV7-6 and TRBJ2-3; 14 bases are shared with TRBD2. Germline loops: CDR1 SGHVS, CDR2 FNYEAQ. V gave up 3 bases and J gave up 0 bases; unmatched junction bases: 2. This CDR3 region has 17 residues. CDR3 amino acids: CASSFRTSGGSTDTQYF. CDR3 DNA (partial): TGTGCCAGCAGCTTCCGGACTAGCGGGGGGAGCACAGATACG.

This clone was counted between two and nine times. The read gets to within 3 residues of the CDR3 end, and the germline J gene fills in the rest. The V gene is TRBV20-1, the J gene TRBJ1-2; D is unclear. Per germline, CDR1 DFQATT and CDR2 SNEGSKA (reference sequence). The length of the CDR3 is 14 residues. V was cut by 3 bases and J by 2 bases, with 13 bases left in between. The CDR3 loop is CSASAESLNYGYTF. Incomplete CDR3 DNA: TGCAGTGCTAGCGCCGAGTCACTGAACTATGGC.